What follows is one T cell receptor (beta chain) and its context. Per the authors' pipeline: Reference gene primer amplification yielded estimated nucleated cell counts. The table came from immunoSEQ multiplex PCR; TCRdb's copy has only in-frame clones and leaves some out. That table supplies the V and J calls and clone size; D and trimming were determined from the DNA. The sample holds a few hundred thousand clones, approximately 89% seen once. The data derive from a study of blood T cell repertoires in COVID-19. About the research overall: Samples representing acute and convalescent COVID-19 were sourced from the United States, Italy and Spain. PBMCs, B-cell-depleted T cells, or T cells provided the cDNA or gDNA that made up the material.

In Seattle, patients joined the study during active infection and were tracked longitudinally. With 1 base clipped from V and 4 bases from J, the junction kept 3 bases outside the gene matches. CDR1 is SGHNT and CDR2 is YYREEE in the germline V gene (reference sequence). This CDR3 has 16 amino acids. Specimen: peripheral blood. The rearrangement uses TRBV5-4 and TRBJ2-2; 11 nucleotides line up with TRBD2. The origin of this receptor is a woman under 40 with COVID-19, enrolled during active disease. CDR3 nucleotide sequence: TGTGCCAGCAGCTTGTGGGGACTAGCGGTCACCGGGGAGCTGTTTTTT. Its protein is CASSLWGLAVTGELFF.